Shown below are 4 T cell receptor beta chains from a single sample sequenced in a study of cytotoxic CD8 clonotypes in ibrutinib-treated CLL. Repertoires were generated with immunoSEQ multiplex PCR, while TCRdb's copy carries only in-frame clones and drops some. The repertoire holds some 200,000 clones, with more than 70% as singletons. The sample consisted of PBMCs, taken after 12 months of ibrutinib treatment. The receptors here all came from a human donor with chronic lymphocytic leukemia.

This chain uses TRBV7-9 with TRBJ1-1, with D tentatively TRBD1 (5 bases). Germline V gene sequence: CDR1 SEHNR, CDR2 FQNEAQ (reference sequence). The CDR3 runs 15 residues. V lost 2 bases and J 5 bases, leaving 15 bases between the germline ends. In DNA, the CDR3 is TGTGCCAGCAGCTTAAGATCGGGGGGACTTACTGAAGCTTTCTTT. Encoded protein: CASSLRSGGLTEAFF.

The CDR3 nucleotides are TGTGCCAGCAGCCGTGACGGGACGGGGAGCTCCTACGAGCAGTACTTC. Translation gives CASSRDGTGSSYEQYF. The chain joins TRBV5-4 to TRBJ2-7; either TRBD1 or TRBD2 may fit D (5 bases each). The length of the CDR3 is 16 residues. Germline CDR1 and CDR2: SGHNT and YYREEE (reference sequence). The V end was cut by 4 bases, the J end by 0 bases, with 17 bases between.

The rearrangement uses TRBV7-2 and TRBJ2-7; D possibly corresponds to TRBD1 (6 bases). Germline assignment: CDR1 SGHTA and CDR2 FQGNSA. The CDR3 length is 15 residues. V shed 3 bases and J shed 4 bases, with 16 bases lying between them. The CDR3 loop reads CASSFPLSQGYEQYF. The DNA of the CDR3 is TGTGCCAGCAGCTTCCCCCTCTCTCAGGGGTACGAGCAGTACTTC.

This clone has more than one count but fewer than ten. The gene calls are TRBV19 and TRBJ1-5; D may be TRBD1 (6 bases). Germline CDR1 and CDR2: LNHDA and SQIVND (reference sequence). V was trimmed by 3 bases and J by 5 bases, leaving 14 bases between them. The CDR3 contains 15 residues. CDR3 sequence reads: CASSMGRQGHQPQHF. The CDR3 nucleotides read TGTGCCAGTAGTATGGGGCGGCAGGGGCATCAGCCCCAGCATTTT.